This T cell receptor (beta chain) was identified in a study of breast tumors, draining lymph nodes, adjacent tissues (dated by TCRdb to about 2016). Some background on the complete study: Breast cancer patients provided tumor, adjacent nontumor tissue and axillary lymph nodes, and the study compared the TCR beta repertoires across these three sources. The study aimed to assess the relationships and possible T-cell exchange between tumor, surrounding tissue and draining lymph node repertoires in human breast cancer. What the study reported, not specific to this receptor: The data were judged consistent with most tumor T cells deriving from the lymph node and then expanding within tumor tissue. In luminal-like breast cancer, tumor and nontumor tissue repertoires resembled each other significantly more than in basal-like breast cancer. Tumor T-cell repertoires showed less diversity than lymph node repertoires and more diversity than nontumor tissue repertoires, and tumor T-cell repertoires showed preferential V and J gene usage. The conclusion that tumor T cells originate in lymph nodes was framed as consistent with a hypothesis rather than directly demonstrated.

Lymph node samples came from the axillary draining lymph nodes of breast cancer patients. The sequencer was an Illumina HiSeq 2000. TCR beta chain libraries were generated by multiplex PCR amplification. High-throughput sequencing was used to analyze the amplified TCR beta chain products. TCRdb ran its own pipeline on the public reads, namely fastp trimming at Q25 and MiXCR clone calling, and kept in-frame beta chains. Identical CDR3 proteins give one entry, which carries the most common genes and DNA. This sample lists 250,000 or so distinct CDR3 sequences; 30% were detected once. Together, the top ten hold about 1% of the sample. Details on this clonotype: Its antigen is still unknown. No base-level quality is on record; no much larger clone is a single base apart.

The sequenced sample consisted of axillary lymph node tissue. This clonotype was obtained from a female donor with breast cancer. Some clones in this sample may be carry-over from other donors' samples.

The CDR3 corresponds to CASSYRAGETQYF. The DNA sequence follows: TGTGCCAGCAGTTACCGGGCGGGGGAGACCCAGTACTTC. The chain links TRBV6-2 or TRBV6-3 with TRBJ2-5; a weak D assignment points to TRBD2 (6 bases agree). Looking up the germline V gene yields CDR1 MNHEY and CDR2 SVGEGT. The CDR3 contains 13 residues, cysteine and phenylalanine counted. CDR3 DNA only is kept here, 39 bases in frame from base 1. Trimming at the junction amounts to 2 bases on V and 5 bases on J, and the germline ends lie 9 bases apart.